A selection of T cell receptor beta chains follows, all from one sample in a study of beta chain features in type 1 diabetes. Clones were read by immunoSEQ multiplex PCR, and TCRdb kept only the in-frame ones, dropping some. The data hold almost 250,000 clones, with roughly 14% observed a single time. The material sequenced was naive CD4+ T cells from blood. The source is a woman aged 40 to 49 in good health. CDR3s include the opening cysteine and the closing phenylalanine or tryptophan. D genes are given only for firm matches. A clone size is listed for some rows: how often the clone was seen (once, few, many), or a class if it is expanded.

TRBJ2-7 | TRBV6-6 | . | few | CASSYSYPGEGYEQYF | TGTGCCAGCAGTTACTCCTACCCCGGGGAAGGGTACGAGCAGTACTTC
TRBJ2-7 | TRBV11-2 | . | few | CASTTPLGRGYEQYF | TGTGCCAGCACCACGCCCCTGGGCAGGGGCTACGAGCAGTACTTC
TRBJ2-5 | TRBV6-6 | . | few | CASSRSTGQQETQYF | TGTGCCAGCAGCCGATCAACAGGACAACAAGAGACCCAGTACTTC
TRBJ1-5 | TRBV19 | TRBD1 | few | CATDRDRGHNRPQHF | TGTGCCACGGACCGGGACAGGGGGCATAATCGGCCCCAGCATTTT
TRBJ2-1 | TRBV14 | TRBD2 | few | CASSQRGVSYNEQFF | TGTGCCAGCAGTCAGCGGGGAGTCTCCTACAATGAGCAGTTCTTC
TRBJ2-7 | TRBV7-2 | TRBD1 | few | CASSLTIRGQGGSYEQYF | TGTGCCAGCAGCTTAACTATCCGGGGACAGGGAGGCTCCTACGAGCAGTACTTC
TRBJ1-6 | TRBV29-1 | . | . | CSVADSLNSPLHF | TGCAGCGTAGCAGACAGTCTTAATTCACCCCTCCACTTT
TRBJ2-5 | TRBV18 | . | . | CASSAGQGSYQETQYF | TGTGCCAGCTCAGCCGGCCAGGGTTCCTACCAAGAGACCCAGTACTTC
TRBJ1-1 | TRBV7-2 | TRBD1 | few | CASSPTGQVEAFF | TGTGCCAGCAGCCCTACTGGACAGGTCGAAGCTTTCTTT
TRBJ2-7 | TRBV19 | . | . | CASSIPTGLGYEQYF | TGTGCCAGTAGTATCCCTACAGGGCTTGGATACGAGCAGTACTTC
TRBJ1-1 | TRBV9 | . | few | CASSPRPGTMNTEAFF | TGTGCCAGCAGCCCCCGCCCCGGGACAATGAACACTGAAGCTTTCTTT
TRBJ2-1 | TRBV27 | TRBD2 | few | CASSLGRVWGNEQFF | TGTGCCAGCAGTTTAGGGAGGGTATGGGGGAATGAGCAGTTCTTC
TRBJ2-1 | TRBV7-8 | TRBD2 | . | CASSPQGGGRDEQFF | TGTGCCAGCAGCCCGCAGGGCGGGGGTCGGGATGAGCAGTTCTTC
TRBJ2-6 | TRBV7-9 | . | few | CASSLQGLRTMTPAF | TGTGCCAGCAGCCTACAGGGTCTTAGGACCATGACCCCTGCTTTC
TRBJ1-2 | TRBV7-9 | TRBD1 | few | CAFLLDRGDGYTF | TGTGCCTTCCTCCTCGACAGGGGCGACGGCTACACCTTC
TRBJ2-5 | TRBV6-8 | . | few | CASSSRDPPVETQYF | TGTGCCAGCAGTAGCCGGGATCCCCCCGTCGAGACCCAGTACTTC
TRBJ2-5 | TRBV6-1 | . | . | CASSPQYETQYF | TGTGCCAGCAGTCCCCAGTATGAGACCCAGTACTTC
TRBJ2-3 | TRBV6-5 | . | few | CASPGDVRGDTQYF | TGTGCCAGCCCTGGGGACGTGCGGGGAGATACGCAGTATTTT
TRBJ1-1 | TRBV10-3 | . | . | CAIKRASQVGTEAFF | TGTGCCATCAAGAGGGCCAGCCAAGTAGGGACTGAAGCTTTCTTT
TRBJ2-3 | TRBV28 | TRBD2 | . | CASSGLAGTDTQYF | TGTGCCAGCAGCGGACTAGCGGGCACAGATACGCAGTATTTT
TRBJ2-5 | TRBV27 | . | . | CASSPDMAQETQYF | TGTGCCAGCAGTCCGGACATGGCCCAAGAGACCCAGTACTTC
TRBJ2-7 | TRBV21-1 | . | . | CASSTLPLVWDRAYEQYF | TGTGCCAGCAGCACTCTACCCCTGGTTTGGGACAGGGCCTACGAGCAGTACTTC
TRBJ1-4 | TRBV5-1 | . | . | CASSLSGVEKLFF | TGCGCCAGCAGCTTATCAGGGGTAGAAAAACTGTTTTTT
TRBJ2-7 | TRBV2 | . | . | CASSDSIWAEQYF | TGTGCCAGCAGTGACTCGATTTGGGCCGAGCAGTACTTC
TRBJ2-5 | TRBV11-2 | TRBD2 | . | CASSLGLAGERETQYF | TGTGCCAGCAGTCTGGGACTAGCGGGGGAACGGGAGACCCAGTACTTC
TRBJ1-2 | TRBV4-3 | . | . | CASSQGDGGLGYTF | TGCGCCAGCAGCCAAGGGGACGGGGGGCTTGGCTACACCTTC
TRBJ1-5 | TRBV6-6 | TRBD1 | . | CASSPDRVNQPQHF | TGTGCCAGCAGTCCTGACAGGGTCAATCAGCCCCAGCATTTT
TRBJ1-2 | TRBV6-5 | TRBD1 | few | CASSPGTGLGYTF | TGTGCCAGCAGTCCCGGGACAGGGCTTGGCTACACCTTC
TRBJ2-7 | TRBV5-1 | . | . | CASSLVSAGPYEQYF | TGCGCCAGCAGCTTGGTATCTGCAGGTCCCTACGAGCAGTACTTC
TRBJ2-7 | TRBV27 | TRBD2 | few | CASSSRTGGSTYEQYF | TGTGCCAGCAGTTCACGGACGGGGGGGAGTACCTACGAGCAGTACTTC
TRBJ2-3 | TRBV9 | TRBD2 | . | CASSVASSGRTDTQYF | TGTGCCAGCAGCGTAGCTAGTAGCGGGCGCACAGATACGCAGTATTTT
TRBJ2-1 | TRBV5-4 | . | few | CASSLIQGKLNEQFF | TGTGCCAGCAGCTTGATACAGGGTAAATTGAATGAGCAGTTCTTC
TRBJ1-2 | TRBV12-5 | . | few | CASGFLQGYYGYTF | TGTGCTAGTGGTTTCCTCCAGGGGTACTATGGCTACACCTTC
TRBJ1-2 | TRBV27 | TRBD1 | . | CASRLQGQLFYGYTF | TGTGCCAGCCGCCTACAGGGGCAGCTATTCTATGGCTACACCTTC
TRBJ1-5 | TRBV5-1 | . | . | CASSLGVAGGNQPQHF | TGCGCCAGCAGCTTGGGTGTGGCCGGAGGCAATCAGCCCCAGCATTTT
TRBJ2-7 | TRBV7-2 | . | few | CASSLDRDGEQYF | TGTGCCAGCAGCTTAGACAGGGACGGTGAGCAGTACTTC
TRBJ2-6 | TRBV18 | TRBD2 | many | CASSPPALAGSGANVLTF | TGTGCCAGCTCACCACCAGCACTAGCGGGTTCCGGGGCCAACGTCCTGACTTTC
TRBJ1-2 | TRBV29-1 | TRBD1 | few | CSVERPEDRGYGYTF | TGCAGCGTTGAACGGCCCGAAGACAGGGGCTACGGCTACACCTTC
TRBJ2-7 | TRBV7-9 | . | . | CASRPRVVNEQYF | TGTGCCAGCAGACCCAGGGTTGTAAACGAGCAGTACTTC
TRBJ1-3 | TRBV7-6 | . | few | CASSLEPAGSGNTIYF | TGTGCCAGCAGCTTAGAACCCGCAGGATCTGGAAACACCATATATTTT
TRBJ2-5 | TRBV7-2 | . | . | CASSFAGGETQYF | TGTGCCAGCAGCTTTGCTGGAGGGGAGACCCAGTACTTC
TRBJ1-5 | TRBV29-1 | . | . | CSVHTDGSWQPQHF | TGCAGCGTACATACCGACGGGTCTTGGCAGCCCCAGCATTTT
TRBJ2-3 | TRBV5-1 | . | . | CASSLSTATDTQYF | TGCGCCAGCAGCTTGAGTACAGCCACAGATACGCAGTATTTT
TRBJ2-1 | TRBV27 | . | . | CASSRTDPYNEQFF | TGTGCCAGCAGCAGGACAGACCCCTACAATGAGCAGTTCTTC
TRBJ2-7 | TRBV5-1 | . | . | CASSLTGNGYEQYF | TGCGCCAGCAGCTTGACAGGGAATGGGTACGAGCAGTACTTC
TRBJ2-1 | TRBV14 | TRBD1 | few | CASSHPGQGHEQFF | TGTGCCAGCAGCCATCCGGGACAGGGTCATGAGCAGTTCTTC
TRBJ1-4 | TRBV11-2 | . | . | CASSLVAAGELFF | TGTGCCAGCAGCTTAGTGGCTGCAGGGGAACTGTTTTTT
TRBJ2-5 | TRBV27 | . | . | CASRRVGETQYF | TGTGCCAGCAGACGGGTGGGAGAGACCCAGTACTTC